This TCR beta chain stems from a study of cytomegalovirus exposure and HLA in healthy donors. Study details: Around 190 million T cells yielded around 100 million unique TCR beta sequences, as an earlier analysis found.

Germline loops: CDR1 MNHEY, CDR2 SVGAGI. This CDR3 has 13 amino acids. V dropped 5 bases and J dropped 2 bases, with 9 bases sitting between them. PCR employed 60 Vbeta and 13 Jbeta primers. Measured with immunoSEQ multiplex PCR; TCRdb has only the in-frame clones, and not every one. The repertoire holds about 200,000 clones, with approximately 85% as singletons. On this clone itself: Its antigen is not identified.

Points from the study as a whole: Earlier findings revealed that most TCR beta V segments proved productive either about 87% or about 30% of the time. Versus the roughly 670-donor mean, an Asian-associated ancestry cluster reportedly showed fewer N-insertions in a later analysis. Exclusion applied to some V segments, including TRBV6-2 and TRBV6-3, as they were indistinguishable.

Sequenced sample: PBMCs. The rearrangement links TRBV6-5 to TRBJ1-2; D might be TRBD1 (5 bases). The sequence was collected from a woman in her forties or fifties in good health and CMV-seropositive. The DNA for the CDR3 is TGTGCCAGCAGTCTGACAGTAAACTATGGCTACACCTTC. It is translated as CASSLTVNYGYTF.